Shown below are 15 T cell receptor beta chains from a single sample sequenced in a study of T-cell memory formation after mild COVID-19 (TCRdb year 2021). Library preparation was by 5' RACE. These reads were obtained on an Illumina NovaSeq 6000. TCRdb took the public reads, trimmed them with fastp at Q25, ran MiXCR for clone calling and kept in-frame beta chains. Rows are combined by CDR3 protein, so each entry shows the most common genes and DNA. The sample contains about 440,000 distinct CDR3 sequences, around 18% of them found a single time. Jointly, the top ten make up more than 8% of the sample. Input material: PBMCs or a T cell subset sorted from them (not recorded which). The receptor set was obtained from an adult woman who had mild COVID-19 (a few samples of this study predate the infection). The sample titles of this study are shuffled in the database, so cell type and time point are left out; the donor was told from shared clones.

This clonotype was detected ten times or more. The J gene is TRBJ2-7, the V gene TRBV15, with 8 bases that match TRBD2. The ends lost 2 bases at V and 7 bases at J; junction bases unmatched: 10. Germline V gene sequence: CDR1 LNHNV, CDR2 YYDKDF (reference sequence). The CDR3 has 15 residues. CDR3 in amino acids: CATSRRGGLAPEQYF. Written as DNA, the CDR3 is TGTGCCACCAGCAGAAGAGGTGGACTAGCACCAGAGCAGTACTTC.

The chain carries TRBV3-1 and TRBJ1-2, with 7 bases fitting TRBD1. Unmatched junction bases numbered 10, after V lost 4 bases and J lost 5 bases. Germline CDR1 and CDR2: LGHDT and YNNKEL (reference sequence). The CDR3 totals 15 residues. The CDR3: CASSRLGTVYYGYTF. The CDR3 DNA follows: TGTGCCAGCAGCCGCCTCGGGACAGTATATTATGGCTACACCTTC.

The V call is TRBV12-3 or TRBV12-4, the J call TRBJ2-5, with TRBD2 matching 9 bases. The V segment lost 6 bases and the J segment 4 bases; nucleotides outside the gene matches: 3. CDR3 length equals 13 residues. This CDR3 reads CASRPGLAETQYF. CDR3 in DNA: TGTGCCAGCAGACCGGGACTAGCAGAGACCCAGTACTTC.

The rearrangement uses TRBV12-3 or TRBV12-4 and TRBJ1-5; 7 bases agree with TRBD1. CDR3 length: 14 amino acids. The junction had 4 bases not matched to a gene; V was cut back by 8 bases and J by 0 bases. CDR3: CASGTENSNQPQHF. The DNA for the CDR3 is TGTGCCAGCGGGACAGAAAATAGCAATCAGCCCCAGCATTTT.

The chain joins TRBV2 to TRBJ1-2; D unresolved. V lost 6 bases and J 0 bases, leaving 5 bases between the germline ends. CDR3 length: 12 residues. The germline gives CDR1 SNHLY, CDR2 FYNNEI. The CDR3 loop is CASRITNYGYTF. DNA of the CDR3: TGTGCCAGCAGAATAACTAACTATGGCTACACCTTC. The entire variable domain, with the rest obtained from reference TRBV2 and TRBJ1-2, is as follows: EPEVTQTPSHQVTQMGQEVILRCVPISNHLYFYWYRQILGQKVEFLVSFYNNEISEKSEIFDDQFSVERPDGSNFTLKIRSTKLEDSAMYFCASRITNYGYTFGSGTRLTVV.

The V and J genes are TRBV12-3 or TRBV12-4 and TRBJ2-4, with 8 bases lining up with TRBD1. The CDR3 loop spans 13 amino acids. Unmatched junction bases numbered 3, after V lost 3 bases and J lost 8 bases. The CDR3 region is CASSLVTGDIQYF. The DNA of the CDR3 is TGTGCCAGCAGTTTGGTGACAGGGGACATTCAGTACTTC.

The rearrangement links TRBV10-3 to TRBJ2-1; TRBD1 agrees at 9 bases. Germline CDR1 and CDR2: ENHRY and SYGVKD. The V gene end was trimmed by 8 bases and the J gene end by 0 bases; junction bases not matched to a gene: 8. This CDR3 region has 16 residues. In DNA form, the CDR3 reads TGTGCCATCGGGCAAGAGACAGGGGGCTCCTACAATGAGCAGTTCTTC. Residues: CAIGQETGGSYNEQFF.

This clonotype occurred a few times. J is TRBJ1-1 and V is TRBV7-9; no firm D call. V lost 5 bases and J lost 7, with 14 bases in between. Germline V CDR1 and CDR2: SEHNR, FQNEAQ (reference sequence). CDR3 length equals 13 residues. The CDR3 region is CASSLGQQDEAFF. CDR3 coding DNA: TGTGCCAGCAGCCTCGGTCAACAAGATGAAGCTTTCTTT.

The chain carries TRBV20-1 and TRBJ1-2; D is uncertain. The CDR3 contains 13 residues. The V end was cut by 3 bases, the J end by 4 bases, with 12 bases between. Germline V gene sequence: CDR1 DFQATT, CDR2 SNEGSKA (reference sequence). The CDR3 protein is CSASQSEFYGYTF. Written as DNA, the CDR3 is TGCAGTGCTAGCCAAAGCGAATTCTATGGCTACACCTTC.

J is TRBJ2-7 and V is TRBV6-2 or TRBV6-3, with D unresolved. Between the trimmed V and J ends, which lost 3 bases and 0 bases, there was a span of 15 bases. Germline V gene data show CDR1 as MNHEY and CDR2 as SVGEGT. CDR3 length: 16 residues. The DNA of the CDR3 is TGTGCCAGCAGTTATAGTGGACCGTCGAGCTCCTACGAGCAGTACTTC. Protein: CASSYSGPSSSYEQYF.

The chain couples TRBV2 to TRBJ1-3; TRBD1 matches at 7 bases. Unmatched junction bases numbered 7, after V lost 3 bases and J lost 5 bases. The CDR3 runs to 15 residues. Germline-derived CDR1 and CDR2 are SNHLY and FYNNEI. The CDR3 here is CASSDLSGGRNTIYF. CDR3 DNA sequence: TGTGCCAGCAGTGATTTGTCAGGGGGTAGAAACACCATATATTTT.

The V and J genes are TRBV12-3 or TRBV12-4 and TRBJ2-7; the D gene is possibly TRBD2 (5 bases). The CDR3 is 15 residues long. V dropped 3 bases and J dropped 2 bases, with 14 bases sitting between them. In DNA, the CDR3 is TGTGCCAGCAGTTTCCCGGACTCCTTACCCTACGAGCAGTACTTC. Translating gives CASSFPDSLPYEQYF.

V is TRBV6-2 or TRBV6-3 and J is TRBJ2-2, with 7 bases matching TRBD1. Germline CDR1 MNHEY, CDR2 SVGEGT. The ends lost 2 bases at V and 0 bases at J; junction bases unmatched: 0. The CDR3 extends over 15 amino acids. The CDR3 nucleotides read TGTGCCAGCAGTTACGGGACAGCGAACACCGGGGAGCTGTTTTTT. Its translation: CASSYGTANTGELFF.

This clonotype showed up many times. The chain uses TRBV4-1 and TRBJ1-3; D is ambiguous. Germline-derived CDR1 and CDR2 are MGHRA and YSYEKL. Deletions cut 0 bases from V and 0 bases from J, with 9 bases between. This CDR3 spans 16 amino acids. CDR3 sequence reads: CASSQEEGFSGNTIYF. The CDR3 DNA is TGCGCCAGCAGCCAAGAAGAAGGTTTCTCTGGAAACACCATATATTTT.

This clonotype was recorded a few times. This chain joins TRBV7-2 and TRBJ1-5; TRBD1 matches at 8 bases. Germline V gene sequence: CDR1 SGHTA, CDR2 FQGNSA. V was pared by 5 bases and J by 7 bases, with 10 bases of the junction left unmatched. The CDR3 runs to 15 residues. This CDR3 is CASSARQGAGQPQHF. CDR3 bases: TGTGCCAGCAGCGCGCGCCAGGGGGCAGGGCAGCCCCAGCATTTT.